Presented here are 15 T cell receptor beta chains from one specimen sequenced in a study of T cell responses to AZD1222 COVID-19 vaccine (dated by TCRdb to about 2021). The meaning of the sample's time point label: about 28 days (+/-7) after the second vaccine dose. Library generation was performed with the immunoSEQ multiplex PCR assay. TCRdb retrieved this table from immuneACCESS and kept in-frame rearrangements only. Not all clones are present; in checked studies, unresolved V genes account for under half, and no reason is known for the remainder. This sample comprises about 90,000 clones, over 75% of them detected only once. About an eighth of the sample comes from the top ten. The sample in question was peripheral blood, obtained 28 days after the second AZD1222 dose. The receptors come from an adult who received the AZD1222 COVID-19 vaccine.

This clone was seen once. V is TRBV27 and J is TRBJ2-1; D uncertain. CDR1 is MNHEY, CDR2 SMNVEV, per germline (reference sequence). Trimming cost V 3 bases and J 6 bases, with 9 bases left between them. The CDR3 is 13 amino acids. The CDR3 spells CASSFGGTNEQFF. The CDR3 bases are TGTGCCAGCAGTTTCGGTGGAACCAATGAGCAGTTCTTC.

This chain joins TRBV27 and TRBJ2-3; 10 positions agree with TRBD1. The germline V gene has CDR1 MNHEY and CDR2 SMNVEV (reference sequence). The CDR3 is made up of 17 amino acids. V trimming: 5 bases; J trimming: 2 bases; junction bases outside the gene matches: 10. The CDR3 coding sequence is TGTGCCAGCAGTCCCACGGGGGACAGGGGTATCACAGATACGCAGTATTTT. This codes for CASSPTGDRGITDTQYF.

The count of this clone is one. The chain joins TRBV27 to TRBJ1-6, with TRBD1 as a possible D gene (5 bases). From germline, CDR1 is MNHEY and CDR2 SMNVEV (reference sequence). V lost 2 bases and J 6 bases, leaving 8 bases between the germline ends. The CDR3 is 14 amino acids. CDR3 nucleotide sequence: TGTGCCAGCAGTTTAACAGGCCGTAATTCACCCCTCCACTTT. Translation: CASSLTGRNSPLHF.

The chain links TRBV9 to TRBJ2-1; D is perhaps TRBD1 (6 bases). This CDR3 comprises 12 residues. Germline V lookup: CDR1 SGDLS, CDR2 YYNGEE. The V end lost 3 bases, the J end lost 9 bases, and 10 bases lay between the germline ends. DNA for the CDR3: TGTGCCAGCAGCGCCTTGACAGGTGAGCAGTTCTTC. Amino acid sequence: CASSALTGEQFF.

The CDR3 nucleotides read TGTGCCAGCAGCTTAGGGGCAGGGAGTGGCTACACCTTC. Translation: CASSLGAGSGYTF. The rearrangement uses TRBV13 and TRBJ1-2, with TRBD1 as a possible D gene (5 bases). Germline V gene sequence: CDR1 PRHDT, CDR2 FYEKMQ (reference sequence). The ends were cut back, 0 bases at V and 7 bases at J, with 9 bases in the middle. The CDR3 contains 13 residues. The full variable domain, in which reference TRBV13 and TRBJ1-2 provide the parts outside the CDR3, is AAGVIQSPRHLIKEKRETATLKCYPIPRHDTVYWYQQGPGQDPQFLISFYEKMQSDKGSIPDRFSAQQFSDYHSELNMSSLELGDSALYFCASSLGAGSGYTFGSGTRLTVV.

This clone is a singleton in its sample. This chain connects TRBV7-2 to TRBJ2-4, with D unclear. CDR1 and CDR2 (germline): SGHTA, FQGNSA. With 5 bases removed from V and 2 bases from J, the gap between germline ends came to 13 bases. The CDR3 loop spans 15 amino acids. CDR3 sequence: CASSAEREPKNIQYF. CDR3 in DNA: TGTGCCAGCAGCGCAGAACGTGAGCCCAAAAACATTCAGTACTTC.

The chain has TRBV24-1 and TRBJ2-2, with 10 bases fitting TRBD2. There are 16 residues in the CDR3. The J segment lost 1 base and the V segment lost 5 bases, leaving 3 bases of the junction unmatched. Germline CDR1 and CDR2: KGHDR and SFDVKD. CDR3 in amino acids: CATSGPSGGNTGELFF. The DNA for the CDR3 is TGTGCCACCAGTGGCCCTAGCGGGGGGAACACCGGGGAGCTGTTTTTT.

This rearrangement joins TRBV29-1 to TRBJ2-7, with a possible D match to TRBD2 (6 bases). The CDR3 sequence is 13 residues long. CDR1 and CDR2 (germline): SQVTM, ANQGSEA. The V and J ends lost 6 bases and 2 bases respectively, with 14 bases between them. This CDR3 reads CSVRDPSPYEQYF. Here the CDR3 DNA reads TGCAGCGTGCGGGACCCATCTCCCTACGAGCAGTACTTC.

J is TRBJ2-3 and V is TRBV28; 12 bases line up with TRBD2. CDR3 length equals 16 residues. Germline V lookup: CDR1 MDHEN, CDR2 SYDVKM. J was trimmed by 2 bases and V by 2 bases; bases with no gene match: 2. CDR3 nucleotide sequence: TGTGCCAGCAGTTTACCTAGCGGGAGGGCCACAGATACGCAGTATTTT. Translating it yields CASSLPSGRATDTQYF. The whole variable domain, filled in from reference TRBV28 and TRBJ2-3, reads DVKVTQSSRYLVKRTGEKVFLECVQDMDHENMFWYRQDPGLGLRLIYFSYDVKMKEKGDIPEGYSVSREKKERFSLILESASTNQTSMYLCASSLPSGRATDTQYFGPGTRLTVL.

This sequence joins TRBV25-1 and TRBJ1-4; no reliable D call. Trimming removed 8 bases from V and 0 bases from J, with 13 bases in between. Germline loops: CDR1 MGHDK, CDR2 SYGVNS. The CDR3 consists of 15 residues. CDR3 region: CASGGQTSTNEKLFF. As DNA, the CDR3 is TGTGCCAGCGGCGGCCAAACTTCAACTAATGAAAAACTGTTTTTT.

The gene calls are TRBV3-1 (or the pseudogene TRBV3-2) and TRBJ2-3, with 11 positions matching TRBD2. Germline V gene data show CDR1 as LGHDT and CDR2 as YNNKEL (reference sequence). CDR3 length: 15 amino acids. The junction had 11 bases not matched to a gene; V was cut back by 1 base and J by 14 bases. Here the CDR3 reads CASSQVSTSGGTPYF. The CDR3 bases are TGTGCCAGCAGCCAAGTCAGCACTAGCGGGGGTACTCCGTATTTT.

The genes are TRBV2 and TRBJ1-2; 9 bases align to TRBD1. There are 14 residues in the CDR3. Per the germline V gene, CDR1 is SNHLY and CDR2 is FYNNEI. Trimming took 6 bases from V and 6 from J; bases not matched to a gene: 8. In nucleotides, the CDR3 is TGTGCCAGCAGCGATCGGGGACAGGGTGATGGCTACACCTTC. It specifies CASSDRGQGDGYTF.

V is TRBV13 and J is TRBJ2-7; TRBD2 aligns across 12 bases. CDR3 length: 17 residues. V gave up 5 bases and J gave up 2 bases; unmatched junction bases: 10. Per the germline V gene, CDR1 is PRHDT and CDR2 is FYEKMQ (reference sequence). CDR3 loop: CASSGVSTSGGTYEQYF. The CDR3, as DNA: TGTGCCAGCAGCGGAGTATCGACTAGCGGGGGCACCTACGAGCAGTACTTC.

The rearrangement joins TRBV12-3 or TRBV12-4 to TRBJ2-7; 7 bases map to TRBD1. The CDR3 is 13 amino acids. V lost 3 bases and J lost 5; bases outside the gene matches: 4. CDR3 amino acids: CASSLARGNEQYF. The CDR3 bases are TGTGCCAGCAGTTTGGCCAGGGGGAACGAGCAGTACTTC.

V gene TRBV29-1 combines with J gene TRBJ1-1, with D perhaps matching TRBD1 (5 bases). The CDR3 spans 13 residues. Trimming shortened V by 7 bases and J by 1 base, and 13 bases separated the two germline ends. The V gene's germline CDR1 is SQVTM and CDR2 ANQGSEA. The CDR3 sequence is CSDSGPQNTEAFF. The CDR3 region has the DNA TGCAGCGATTCGGGACCCCAGAACACTGAAGCTTTCTTT.